The 15 T cell receptor beta chains presented below share a single source sample, sequenced in a study of cytomegalovirus exposure and HLA in healthy donors. With 60 Vbeta and 13 Jbeta primers, the PCR was carried out. TCRdb keeps only in-frame clones here, not all; method: immunoSEQ multiplex PCR. The table records more than 55,000 clones, roughly 80% of them present only once. Source material: PBMCs. These receptor sequences come from a human donor in good health.

The chain combines TRBV5-8 with TRBJ2-7, with 9 bases lining up with TRBD1. The CDR3 is 15 residues long. From germline, CDR1 is SGHTS and CDR2 YDEGEE. J lost 6 bases, V lost 0 bases, and 7 bases had no gene match. The CDR3 DNA reads TGTGCCAGCAGCTTGGTGGGACAGGGATGGGGCGAGCAGTACTTC. Translating gives CASSLVGQGWGEQYF.

The chain carries TRBV2 and TRBJ2-5, with D uncertain. The J call could be wrong; TRBJ2-7 is a better fit for the DNA end. CDR3 size: 14 residues. Germline V gene sequence: CDR1 SNHLY, CDR2 FYNNEI. The CDR3 nucleotides read TGTGCCAGCCTTAAACAGACCAACTCCTACGAGCAGTACTTC. Translated: CASLKQTNSYEQYF.

CDR3 in DNA: TGCGCCAGCAGCCTCTGGGTAAGGGGAATTAGCACAGATACGCAGTATTTT. Its protein product is CASSLWVRGISTDTQYF. This chain uses TRBV5-1 with TRBJ2-3; possibly TRBD1 for D (5 bases). The germline gives CDR1 SGHRS, CDR2 YFSETQ. The CDR3 is made up of 17 amino acids. Trimming stripped 4 bases from V and 0 bases from J, with 18 bases between.

About this clone itself: Additional DNA sequences in this sample encode the identical CDR3. The rearrangement uses TRBV7-9 and TRBJ2-7; the match to TRBD1 covers 7 bases. V was pared by 1 base and J by 4 bases, with 4 bases of the junction left unmatched. This CDR3 has 14 residues. Germline CDR1 and CDR2: SEHNR and FQNEAQ (reference sequence). CDR3 sequence reads: CASSLGQGTYEQYF. CDR3 DNA sequence: TGTGCCAGCAGCTTAGGACAGGGAACTTACGAGCAGTACTTC.

The count of this clone is one. The chain combines TRBV12-5 with TRBJ2-7, with 8 bases fitting TRBD1. The CDR3 is 14 amino acids. The germline V gene encodes CDR1 LGHNT and CDR2 FRNRAP. The trim removed 3 bases at V and 3 bases at J, leaving 4 bases unmatched. Here the CDR3 DNA reads TGTGCTAGTGGTTTATGGGACAGGCGCTACGAGCAGTACTTC. As protein: CASGLWDRRYEQYF. The variable domain in full, completed from reference TRBV12-5 and TRBJ2-7, reads DARVTQTPRHKVTEMGQEVTMRCQPILGHNTVFWYRQTMMQGLELLAYFRNRAPLDDSGMPKDRFSAEMPDATLATLKIQPSEPRDSAVYFCASGLWDRRYEQYFGPGTRLTVT.

J is TRBJ1-4 and V is TRBV4-2, with a weak D call TRBD1 (6 bases). The germline V and J ends were trimmed by 0 bases and 8 bases, with 16 bases remaining between them. The CDR3 has 16 amino acids. CDR1 is LGHNA and CDR2 is YNFKEQ in the germline V gene. CDR3 nucleotide sequence: TGTGCCAGCAGCCAAGATTCCCGGGGGGCGGAAGAAAAACTGTTTTTT. This encodes CASSQDSRGAEEKLFF.

The CDR3 region is CASKVGENEKLFF. The CDR3, as DNA: TGTGCCAGTAAGGTCGGGGAAAATGAAAAACTGTTTTTT. This sequence joins TRBV19 and TRBJ1-4; D is uncertain. The germline CDR1 and CDR2 sequences are LNHDA and SQIVND (reference sequence). The CDR3 is 13 amino acids. V gave up 7 bases and J gave up 5 bases, with 11 bases separating them.

The chain is built from TRBV6-1 and TRBJ1-1; D uncertain. V lost 7 bases to trimming and J lost 2 bases, with 17 bases between them. The CDR3 runs 15 residues. Germline V lookup: CDR1 MNHNS, CDR2 SASEGT. The CDR3 is CASITVNSGNTEAFF. CDR3 nucleotides: TGTGCCAGCATTACCGTCAATTCGGGTAACACTGAAGCTTTCTTT.

The chain uses TRBV7-2 and TRBJ2-7; 8 nucleotides align to TRBD1. Germline V gene sequence: CDR1 SGHTA, CDR2 FQGNSA. V trimming: 5 bases; J trimming: 6 bases; junction bases outside the gene matches: 6. CDR3 length equals 13 residues. The CDR3 loop reads CASSADRGTEQYF. The CDR3 nucleotides read TGTGCCAGCAGCGCAGACAGGGGAACCGAGCAGTACTTC.

The V call is TRBV10-3, the J call TRBJ2-1, with D possibly TRBD2 on 5 matching bases. V lost 1 base and J 0 bases, leaving 10 bases between the germline ends. There are 16 residues in the CDR3. Germline V gives CDR1 ENHRY, CDR2 SYGVKD. CDR3 coding DNA: TGTGCCATCAGTGAGTTAGCGCGAAGCTCCTACAATGAGCAGTTCTTC. Protein product: CAISELARSSYNEQFF.

The chain has TRBV27 and TRBJ1-6; D is uncertain. Per the germline V gene, CDR1 is MNHEY and CDR2 is SMNVEV (reference sequence). Between the trimmed V and J ends, which lost 5 bases and 8 bases, there was a span of 10 bases. The CDR3 covers 13 residues. The CDR3 spells CASSIAVDSPLHF. CDR3 nucleotides: TGTGCCAGCAGTATCGCGGTGGATTCACCCCTCCACTTT.

The J gene is TRBJ1-5, the V gene TRBV2, with D tentatively TRBD1 (6 bases). The germline CDR1 and CDR2 sequences are SNHLY and FYNNEI. V lost 4 bases and J lost 16, with 14 bases in between. The CDR3 is 11 amino acids. The DNA for the CDR3 is TGTGCCAGCAGTGCGGACAGTTCTAGACATTTT. This gives the protein CASSADSSRHF.

This clone was observed a single time. The rearrangement joins TRBV6-1 to TRBJ1-3, with 8 bases that match TRBD1. CDR1 is MNHNS, CDR2 SASEGT, per germline. This CDR3 has 14 residues. The V and J ends lost 6 bases and 4 bases, in that order; junction bases with no gene match: 5. The CDR3 loop reads CASSSGQGGNTIYF. The CDR3 region has the DNA TGTGCCAGCAGCTCAGGACAGGGAGGAAACACCATATATTTT.

The chain links TRBV11-2 to TRBJ2-1, with TRBD1 identical over 9 bases. The CDR3 covers 15 residues. V shed 5 bases, J shed 2 bases, and the junction held 4 bases outside the gene matches. CDR1 is SGHAT and CDR2 is FQNNGV in the germline V gene. CDR3 in amino acids: CASSVDRGTYNEQFF. The CDR3 region has the DNA TGTGCCAGCAGCGTCGACAGGGGGACCTACAATGAGCAGTTCTTC.

This chain joins TRBV11-2 and TRBJ1-1, with unresolved D. Per the germline V gene, CDR1 is SGHAT and CDR2 is FQNNGV. The CDR3 is made up of 13 amino acids. The V end lost 1 base, the J end lost 2 bases, and 5 bases lay between the germline ends. The CDR3 spells CASSLVGNTEAFF. CDR3 in DNA: TGTGCCAGCAGCTTAGTCGGTAACACTGAAGCTTTCTTT.